This T cell receptor beta chain derives from a study of cytomegalovirus exposure and HLA in healthy donors. The CDR3 has 15 residues. CDR1 and CDR2 (germline): MDHEN, SYDVKM. V lost 2 bases, J lost 4 bases, and 4 bases stayed unmatched. Sequenced by immunoSEQ multiplex PCR; TCRdb stores in-frame clones only, minus some. The table includes 130,000 to 150,000 clones, approximately 86% detected once. Study findings and constraints: First-cohort TCR clusters tended to co-occur in the roughly 130 validation repertoires, a later analysis found. Cytomegalovirus association was assigned to 150 to 200 TCR beta chains. Usually a TCR sequence was rare, but some public TCRs were found in many donors. It was reportedly the case that the classifier diagnosed cytomegalovirus status with high specificity and sensitivity.

As for this clone: The antigen is not known.

The receptor was derived from a man between 18 and 29 years old in good health and CMV-seropositive. Sequenced material: PBMCs. The chain is built from TRBV28 and TRBJ2-7, with 11 bases fitting TRBD1. CDR3 DNA: TGTGCCAGCAGTTTACCCCGGGACAGGGGGTACGAGCAGTACTTC. It specifies CASSLPRDRGYEQYF.